The 10 T cell receptor beta chains below were found in one sample sequenced in a study of blood T cell repertoires in COVID-19. Sequencing used immunoSEQ multiplex PCR; TCRdb keeps in-frame clones, though not all of them. Among 300,000 to 400,000 clones, approximately 90% were seen once, and the ten largest hold more than 0.85%. Sequenced: PBMCs or T cells enriched from blood (not recorded which). The receptors originated from a woman under 40 with acute COVID-19.

This chain links TRBV28 with TRBJ1-6, with D unclear. The CDR3 spans 15 residues. The germline V and J ends were trimmed by 8 bases and 0 bases, with 11 bases remaining between them. Germline lookup yields CDR1 MDHEN and CDR2 SYDVKM. CDR3 nucleotide sequence: TGTGCCAGCGGGAGGCCCGTCTCCTATAATTCACCCCTCCACTTT. This sequence encodes CASGRPVSYNSPLHF.

This rearrangement joins TRBV6-2 or TRBV6-3 to TRBJ1-5; the D is unclear. This CDR3 has 16 amino acids. From germline, CDR1 is MNHEY and CDR2 SVGEGT. V was clipped by 5 bases and J by 2 bases, with 16 bases between them. The CDR3 loop is CASSPTSSRGNQPQHF. The CDR3 bases are TGTGCCAGCAGTCCCACCTCGAGTCGTGGCAATCAGCCCCAGCATTTT.

The J gene is TRBJ2-1, the V gene TRBV19; 11 nucleotides match TRBD2. The CDR3 contains 16 residues. V dropped 0 bases and J dropped 9; count of bases not matched to a gene: 7. Looked up from germline, CDR1 is LNHDA and CDR2 is SQIVND (reference sequence). The CDR3 nucleotides read TGTGCCAGTAGTATAGATCTTAGCGGGGGGGGCTCTGAGCAGTTCTTC. Protein sequence: CASSIDLSGGGSEQFF.

The chain uses TRBV7-3 and TRBJ2-3; D may be TRBD1 (6 bases). Trimming removed 5 bases from V and 4 bases from J, with 10 bases in between. The CDR3 consists of 13 residues. Germline CDR1 and CDR2: SGHTA and FQGTGA. For the CDR3, the DNA is TGTGCCAGCAGCGCACAGGGTCCAGATACGCAGTATTTT. Translating gives CASSAQGPDTQYF.

The chain employs TRBV20-1 and TRBJ1-2, with D hard to call. In germline, CDR1 is DFQATT, CDR2 SNEGSKA (reference sequence). The germline V and J ends were trimmed by 3 bases and 1 base, with 6 bases remaining between them. The CDR3 is 12 residues long. The CDR3 DNA sequence: TGCAGTGCTAGTTTTCTTAACTATGGCTACACCTTC. Amino acids: CSASFLNYGYTF.

V and J are TRBV9 and TRBJ2-1; 9 nucleotides align to TRBD1. Losses at the gene ends were 4 bases for V and 7 bases for J; bases not matched to a gene: 6. The CDR3 is 14 residues long. Germline lookup yields CDR1 SGDLS and CDR2 YYNGEE. The chain's CDR3 is CASSLNGTGNEQFF. The CDR3 nucleotides read TGTGCCAGCAGCCTTAACGGGACAGGGAATGAGCAGTTCTTC.

In this sample, this clone turned up once. The chain couples TRBV7-3 to TRBJ2-3; a weak D match, TRBD1 (5 bases). Trimming left V 0 bases short and J 3 bases short, with 16 bases between. The CDR3 consists of 17 residues. CDR1 is SGHTA and CDR2 is FQGTGA in the germline V gene. The CDR3 DNA reads TGTGCCAGCAGCTTAACGAGCACAGGCTTTTGGACAGATACGCAGTATTTT. This encodes CASSLTSTGFWTDTQYF.

This chain connects TRBV19 to TRBJ2-2; tentative D call: TRBD2 (6 bases). Germline lookup yields CDR1 LNHDA and CDR2 SQIVND (reference sequence). V was shortened by 6 bases and J by 4 bases, with 18 bases between the two germline ends. The CDR3 is 16 residues long. CDR3 residues: CASRSPFPGGTGELFF. CDR3 coding DNA: TGTGCCAGTAGGTCTCCCTTCCCCGGGGGCACCGGGGAGCTGTTTTTT.

The chain is built from TRBV5-1 and TRBJ1-6; D remains unclear. Germline lookup yields CDR1 SGHRS and CDR2 YFSETQ. With 0 bases removed from V and 9 bases from J, the gap between germline ends came to 13 bases. This CDR3 spans 15 amino acids. In nucleotides, the CDR3 is TGCGCCAGCAGCTTGGGGCCGACAAACGGTTCACCCCTCCACTTT. This translates into CASSLGPTNGSPLHF.

The CDR3 protein is CASSPLGDRGQPQHF. In nucleotides, the CDR3 is TGTGCCAGCAGCCCCCTAGGGGACAGGGGTCAGCCCCAGCATTTT. This rearrangement joins TRBV9 to TRBJ1-5, with 10 bases identical to TRBD1. CDR1 and CDR2 (germline): SGDLS, YYNGEE. The ends lost 4 bases at V and 6 bases at J; junction bases unmatched: 7. The CDR3 consists of 15 residues.